Following are 8 T cell receptor beta chains from one sample sequenced in a study of cytomegalovirus exposure and HLA in healthy donors. In the PCR, 60 Vbeta and 13 Jbeta primers were used. The protocol was immunoSEQ multiplex PCR, while the TCRdb copy is restricted to in-frame clones and leaves out a portion. Of over 150,000 clones in the sample, roughly 80% were seen once. Sequenced input: PBMCs. The receptor set was obtained from a boy younger than 10 in good health and CMV-seronegative.

The chain couples TRBV27 to TRBJ2-3; D is ambiguous. Trimming took 2 bases from V and 2 from J, leaving 14 bases between them. The germline gives CDR1 MNHEY, CDR2 SMNVEV (reference sequence). The CDR3 runs to 16 residues. CDR3 protein: CASSLDALSYTDTQYF. The CDR3 region has the DNA TGTGCCAGCAGTTTAGATGCGCTATCCTACACAGATACGCAGTATTTT.

Concerning this clone itself: One end of the junction does not line up with germline, which may come from a read error. The chain joins TRBV6-5 to TRBJ1-1; tentatively, D is TRBD1 (6 bases). The germline V gene has CDR1 MNHEY and CDR2 SVGAGI. The CDR3 totals 15 residues. DNA of the CDR3: TGTGCCGGCAGTTACTCCGGAGGGGGGGCCCCTGAAGCTTTCTTT. It codes for CAGSYSGGGAPEAFF.

The chain uses TRBV2 and TRBJ2-5; TRBD2 agrees at 11 bases. The trim removed 8 bases at V and 11 bases at J, leaving 16 bases unmatched. This CDR3 region has 15 residues. The germline CDR1 and CDR2 sequences are SNHLY and FYNNEI. The CDR3 bases are TGTGCCAGCCAAAATTTACTAGCGGGAGTAGAAGAGCAGTACTTC. It codes for CASQNLLAGVEEQYF.

This chain joins TRBV5-1 and TRBJ1-4; 12 positions agree with TRBD1. The CDR3 sequence is 16 residues long. In germline, CDR1 is SGHRS, CDR2 YFSETQ. J was trimmed by 9 bases and V by 0 bases; bases with no gene match: 6. The CDR3 region has the DNA TGCGCCAGCAGCTTGGCCCAAGGGACAGGGGGCCAAAAACTGTTTTTT. It codes for CASSLAQGTGGQKLFF.

This clone was seen only a few times. V and J are TRBV7-8 and TRBJ2-1; TRBD2 might be the D (6 bases). This CDR3 region has 15 residues. Germline values: CDR1 SGHVS, CDR2 FQNEAQ. Trimming left V 5 bases short and J 5 bases short, with 16 bases between. CDR3 nucleotides: TGTGCCAGCAGCCTCTTTAGGACTATAGACAATGAGCAGTTCTTC. Amino acid sequence: CASSLFRTIDNEQFF.

This chain links TRBV6-5 with TRBJ1-1, with D tentatively TRBD1 (6 bases). Trimming pared 11 bases from V and 1 base from J, leaving 17 bases between. The CDR3 runs to 14 residues. CDR1 is MNHEY and CDR2 is SVGAGI in the germline V gene. The CDR3 loop is CAARSGAPNTEAFF. The CDR3 nucleotides are TGTGCCGCCAGATCAGGGGCCCCGAACACTGAAGCTTTCTTT.

V usage is TRBV4-1 and J usage is TRBJ2-7; D might be TRBD1 (6 bases). Trimming cost V 4 bases and J 1 base, with 26 bases left between them. The CDR3 is 19 amino acids. Germline values: CDR1 MGHRA, CDR2 YSYEKL. DNA of the CDR3: TGCGCCAGCAGCCGTGGACAGTTCCGGACTTATACCTCGTCCTACGAGCAGTACTTC. Translating gives CASSRGQFRTYTSSYEQYF.

The chain has TRBV4-1 and TRBJ2-1, with 11 bases fitting TRBD1. Germline V lookup: CDR1 MGHRA, CDR2 YSYEKL. Germline trimming cut 0 bases from V and 4 bases from J; bases unmatched to any gene: 5. This CDR3 has 17 amino acids. CDR3 region: CASSQDPGQGAYNEQFF. Here the CDR3 DNA reads TGCGCCAGCAGCCAAGATCCCGGACAGGGGGCTTACAATGAGCAGTTCTTC.